This is a list of T cell receptor beta chains from one sample in a study of cytomegalovirus exposure and HLA in healthy donors. Sequenced by immunoSEQ multiplex PCR; TCRdb stores in-frame clones only, minus some. The clone table shows roughly 100,000 clones, with the ten largest holding about 0.59%. Material: PBMCs. All receptors derive from a man between 50 and 59 years old in good health and CMV-seronegative. Each CDR3 is given with its conserved first and last residue.

J	V	CDR3
TRBJ2-5	TRBV11-1	CASSLETQGAGETQYF
TRBJ2-3	TRBV18	CASSPGGPDTQYF
TRBJ1-1	TRBV7-2	CASSLGHGYTEAFF
TRBJ1-1	TRBV30	CAWSRGQGVSAFF
NA	TRBV13	CATRDRHNSYEQYF
TRBJ2-2	TRBV7-9	CAVPTGPTGELFF
TRBJ2-5	TRBV18	CASLSRGEETQYF
TRBJ2-7	TRBV6-5	CASSTRRSGTYEQYF
TRBJ1-6	TRBV7-6	CASSQWEVSDSPLHF
NA	TRBV11-2	CASSSMDYEQYF
TRBJ2-1	TRBV5-1	CASSLYRDSGGSSYNEQFF
TRBJ2-1	TRBV7-7	CASSDLDRANEQFF
TRBJ1-2	TRBV6-5	CASSDQTEPWVNTF
TRBJ1-1	TRBV19	CASSSPGTGAEAFF
TRBJ2-1	TRBV5-5	CASSLRDRQYNEQFF
TRBJ1-1	TRBV7-2	CASSPPPGMNTEAFF
TRBJ1-1	TRBV29-1	CSVEAKLRRSTEAFF
TRBJ2-1	TRBV4-2	CASSHFLAGAYNEQFF
TRBJ1-1	TRBV19	CASSIRQGGIGMNTEAFF
TRBJ2-1	TRBV5-1	CASSLADLHNEQFF
TRBJ1-1	TRBV5-1	CASSLASGTEAFF
TRBJ2-3	TRBV6-5	CASRFDRVDGTQYF
TRBJ2-7	TRBV5-6	CASSLGASGRYEQYF
TRBJ2-1	TRBV11-3	CASSLVHGDYNEQFF
TRBJ1-1	TRBV5-1	CASSTQQMNTEAFF
TRBJ1-5	TRBV19	CASSMGDRGNQPQHF
TRBJ1-5	TRBV27	CASSLGTGSSNQPQHF
TRBJ1-2	TRBV19	CASSMADFRPYTF
TRBJ1-4	TRBV19	CASSRDTRPTNEKLFF
TRBJ1-2	TRBV6-5	CASSQNNYGYTF
TRBJ1-1	TRBV18	CASSPFDRQMNTEAFF
TRBJ2-3	TRBV15	CATSRASGRAPADTQYF
TRBJ1-2	TRBV5-6	CASSAAGTGMTYGYTF
TRBJ1-3	TRBV4-3	CASSRSGGSGNTIYF
TRBJ2-1	TRBV5-1	CASRTRAEEREQFF
TRBJ1-6	TRBV4-3	CASSPRDRVGNSPLHF
TRBJ2-7	TRBV7-2	CASSFTGVEQYF
TRBJ2-7	TRBV19	CASSIASQGMTSSYEQYF
TRBJ2-7	TRBV18	CASSPGQVTNEQYF
NA	TRBV5-1	CASSLGGDSSYEQYF
TRBJ2-5	TRBV13	CASSYRPDRGGRETQYF
TRBJ2-3	TRBV13	CASSPRPASGGDTQYF
TRBJ2-3	TRBV5-4	CASTSSTDTQYF
TRBJ1-4	TRBV5-1	CASRVSGGDEKLFF
TRBJ2-5	TRBV7-7	CASSLLGRETQYF
TRBJ1-5	TRBV7-8	CASSLGVAYSNQPQHF
TRBJ1-6	TRBV9	CASSVRGLGSPLHF
TRBJ2-1	TRBV6-5	CASSLGTDYNEQFF
TRBJ2-1	TRBV13	CASSPLAGGDYNEQFF
TRBJ2-1	TRBV23-1	CASSICSWLGHEQFF
TRBJ2-3	TRBV4-3	CASSQNRVEGDTQYF
TRBJ2-5	TRBV2	CASSDGQDQETQYF
TRBJ2-7	TRBV27	CASSLRGPSYEQYF
TRBJ1-5	TRBV10-2	CASSESGGYQPQHF